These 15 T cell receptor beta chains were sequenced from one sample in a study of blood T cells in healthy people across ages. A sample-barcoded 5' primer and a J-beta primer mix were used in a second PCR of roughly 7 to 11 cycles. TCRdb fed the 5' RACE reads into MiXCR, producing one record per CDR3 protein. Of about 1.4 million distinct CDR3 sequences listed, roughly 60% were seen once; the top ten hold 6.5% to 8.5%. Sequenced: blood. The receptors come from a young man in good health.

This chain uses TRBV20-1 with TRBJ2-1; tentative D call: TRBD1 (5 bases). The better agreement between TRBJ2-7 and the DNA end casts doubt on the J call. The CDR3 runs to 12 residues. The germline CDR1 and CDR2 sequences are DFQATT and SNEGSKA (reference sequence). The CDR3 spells CSASPDTYEQYF. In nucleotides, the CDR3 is TGCAGTGCTAGTCCGGACACCTACGAGCAGTACTTC.

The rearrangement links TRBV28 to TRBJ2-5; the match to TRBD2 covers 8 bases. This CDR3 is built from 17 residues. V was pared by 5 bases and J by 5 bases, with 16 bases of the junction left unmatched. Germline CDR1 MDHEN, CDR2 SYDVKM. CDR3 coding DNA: TGTGCCAGCAGTCCCCTCGGGGTAGCGGGATCGTCGGAGACCCAGTACTTC. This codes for CASSPLGVAGSSETQYF.

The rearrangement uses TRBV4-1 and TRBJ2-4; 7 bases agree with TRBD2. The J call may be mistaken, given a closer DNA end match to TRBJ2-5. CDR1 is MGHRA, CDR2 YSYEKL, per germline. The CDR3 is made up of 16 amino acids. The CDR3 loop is CASSQEGTTSGATQYF. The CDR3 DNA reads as TGCGCCAGCAGCCAAGAAGGGACTACGAGTGGGGCGACCCAGTACTTC.

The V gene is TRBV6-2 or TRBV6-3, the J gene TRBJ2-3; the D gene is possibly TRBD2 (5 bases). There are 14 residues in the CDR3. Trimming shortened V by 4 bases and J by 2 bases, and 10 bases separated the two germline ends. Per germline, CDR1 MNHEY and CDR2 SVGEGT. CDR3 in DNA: TGTGCCAGCAGTTCCACTAGGTTCACAGATACGCAGTATTTT. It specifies CASSSTRFTDTQYF.

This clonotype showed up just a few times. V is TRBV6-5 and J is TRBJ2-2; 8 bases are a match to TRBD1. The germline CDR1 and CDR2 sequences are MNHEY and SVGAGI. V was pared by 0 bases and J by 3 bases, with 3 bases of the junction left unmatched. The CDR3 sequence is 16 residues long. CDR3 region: CASSYSDRGDTGELFF. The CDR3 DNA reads TGTGCCAGCAGTTACTCTGACAGGGGAGACACCGGGGAGCTGTTTTTT.

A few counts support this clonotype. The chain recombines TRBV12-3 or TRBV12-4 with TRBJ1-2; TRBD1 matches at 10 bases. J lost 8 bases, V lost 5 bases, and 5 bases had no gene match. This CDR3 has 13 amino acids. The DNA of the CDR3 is TGTGCCAGCAGTGCGACAGGGGGCCGCGGCTACACCTTC. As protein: CASSATGGRGYTF.

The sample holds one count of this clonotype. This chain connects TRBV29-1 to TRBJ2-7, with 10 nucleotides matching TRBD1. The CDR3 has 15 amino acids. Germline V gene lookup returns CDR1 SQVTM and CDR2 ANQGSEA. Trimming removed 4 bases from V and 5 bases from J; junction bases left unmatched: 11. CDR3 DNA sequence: TGCAGCGTTGCCTCCCCCGGGACAGGGGCGGACGAGCAGTACTTC. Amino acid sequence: CSVASPGTGADEQYF.

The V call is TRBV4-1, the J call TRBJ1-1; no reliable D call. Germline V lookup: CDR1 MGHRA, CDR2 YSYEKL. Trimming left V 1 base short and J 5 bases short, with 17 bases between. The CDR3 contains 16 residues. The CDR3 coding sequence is TGCGCCAGCAGCCAAGGTCGGGCAGTGCTGAGGACTGAAGCTTTCTTT. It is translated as CASSQGRAVLRTEAFF.

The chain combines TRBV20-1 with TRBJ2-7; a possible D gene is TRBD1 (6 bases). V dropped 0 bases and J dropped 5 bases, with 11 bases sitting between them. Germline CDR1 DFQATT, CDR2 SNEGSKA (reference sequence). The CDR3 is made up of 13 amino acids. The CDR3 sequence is CSAREGGRDEQYF. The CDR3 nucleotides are TGCAGTGCTAGAGAAGGGGGTAGGGACGAGCAGTACTTC.

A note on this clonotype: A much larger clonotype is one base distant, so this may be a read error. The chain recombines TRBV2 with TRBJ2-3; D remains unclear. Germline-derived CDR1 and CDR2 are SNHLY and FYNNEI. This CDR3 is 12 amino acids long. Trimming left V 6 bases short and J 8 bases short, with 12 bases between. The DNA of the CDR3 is TGTGCCAGCAGGTCGGGCAGTTGTACGCAGTATTTT. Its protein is CASRSGSCTQYF.

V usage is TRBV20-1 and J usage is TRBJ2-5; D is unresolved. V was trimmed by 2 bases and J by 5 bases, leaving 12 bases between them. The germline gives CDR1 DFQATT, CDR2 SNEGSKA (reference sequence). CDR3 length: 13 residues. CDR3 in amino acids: CSARPTNKETQYF. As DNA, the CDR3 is TGCAGTGCTAGACCCACAAATAAGGAGACCCAGTACTTC.

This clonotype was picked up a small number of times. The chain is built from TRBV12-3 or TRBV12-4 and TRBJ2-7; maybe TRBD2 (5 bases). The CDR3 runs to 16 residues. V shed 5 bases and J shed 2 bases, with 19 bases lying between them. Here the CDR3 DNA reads TGTGCCAGCAGTCCCCTCCTAGGACTGCGTACCTACGAGCAGTACTTC. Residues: CASSPLLGLRTYEQYF.

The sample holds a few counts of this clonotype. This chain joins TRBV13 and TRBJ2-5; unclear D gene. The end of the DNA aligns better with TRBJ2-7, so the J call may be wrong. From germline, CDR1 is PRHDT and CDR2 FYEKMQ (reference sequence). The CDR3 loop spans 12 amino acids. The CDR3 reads CASSNRLYEQYF. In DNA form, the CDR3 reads TGTGCCAGCAGTAACCGTCTCTACGAGCAGTACTTC.

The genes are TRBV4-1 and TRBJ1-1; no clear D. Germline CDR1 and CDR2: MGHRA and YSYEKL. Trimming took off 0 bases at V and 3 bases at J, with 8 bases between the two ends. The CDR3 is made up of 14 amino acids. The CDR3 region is CASSQDSGYTEAFF. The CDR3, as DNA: TGCGCCAGCAGCCAAGATTCGGGCTACACTGAAGCTTTCTTT.

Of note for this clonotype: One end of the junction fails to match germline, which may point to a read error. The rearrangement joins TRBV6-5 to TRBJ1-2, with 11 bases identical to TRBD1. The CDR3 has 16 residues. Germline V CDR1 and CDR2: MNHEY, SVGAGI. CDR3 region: CASSYAPGQGAGGYTF. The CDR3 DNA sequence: TGCGCCAGCAGTTACGCACCAGGACAGGGGGCTGGGGGCTACACCTTC.